The clone carrying this T cell receptor beta chain showed up just a few times. The entry originates in a study of blood T cell repertoires in COVID-19. V was clipped by 4 bases and J by 10 bases; unmatched bases: 10. CDR1 is LGHDT, CDR2 YNNKEL, per germline (reference sequence). This CDR3 contains 16 residues. Under the authors' procedure: From reference gene primer amplification, estimates of nucleated cell counts were derived. The assay was immunoSEQ multiplex PCR, and TCRdb's table has in-frame clones only and misses some. The D gene and trimming were derived from the DNA, and the V and J assignments and clone size from that table. The sample holds 100,000 to 150,000 clones, around four fifths seen once.

The chain employs TRBV3-1 (or the pseudogene TRBV3-2) and TRBJ1-6, with TRBD1 matching 10 bases. The sequenced sample consisted of peripheral blood. The TCR comes from a human donor in a cohort sampled during active COVID-19. The CDR3 reads CASSPWDRGGRSPLHF. For the CDR3, the DNA is TGTGCCAGCAGCCCTTGGGACAGGGGAGGTAGGTCACCCCTCCACTTT.